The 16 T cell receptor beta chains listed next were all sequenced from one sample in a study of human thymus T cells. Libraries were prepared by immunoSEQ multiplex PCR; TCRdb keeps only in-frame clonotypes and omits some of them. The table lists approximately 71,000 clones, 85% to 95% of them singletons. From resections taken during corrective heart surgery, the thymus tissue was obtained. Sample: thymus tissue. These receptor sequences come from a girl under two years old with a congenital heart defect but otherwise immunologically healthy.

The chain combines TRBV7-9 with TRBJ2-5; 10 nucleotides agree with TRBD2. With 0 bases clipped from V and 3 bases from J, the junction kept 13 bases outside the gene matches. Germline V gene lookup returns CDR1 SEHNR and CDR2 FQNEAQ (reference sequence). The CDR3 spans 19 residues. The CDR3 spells CASSLAVGPSGRWEETQYF. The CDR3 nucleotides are TGTGCCAGCAGCTTAGCGGTTGGGCCTAGCGGGAGATGGGAAGAGACCCAGTACTTC.

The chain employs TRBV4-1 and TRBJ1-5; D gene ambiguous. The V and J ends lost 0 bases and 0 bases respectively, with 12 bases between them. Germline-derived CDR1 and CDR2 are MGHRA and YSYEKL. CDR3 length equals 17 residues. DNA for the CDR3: TGCGCCAGCAGCCAAGAGGTCCTAACAGCTAGCAATCAGCCCCAGCATTTT. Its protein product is CASSQEVLTASNQPQHF.

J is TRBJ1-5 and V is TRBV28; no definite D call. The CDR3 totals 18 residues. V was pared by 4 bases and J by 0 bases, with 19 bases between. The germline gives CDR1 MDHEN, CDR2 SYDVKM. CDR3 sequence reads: CASSSSFPGNDSNQPQHF. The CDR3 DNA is TGTGCCAGCAGTTCATCGTTTCCGGGAAACGATAGCAATCAGCCCCAGCATTTT. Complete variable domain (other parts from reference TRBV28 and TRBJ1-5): DVKVTQSSRYLVKRTGEKVFLECVQDMDHENMFWYRQDPGLGLRLIYFSYDVKMKEKGDIPEGYSVSREKKERFSLILESASTNQTSMYLCASSSSFPGNDSNQPQHFGDGTRLSIL.

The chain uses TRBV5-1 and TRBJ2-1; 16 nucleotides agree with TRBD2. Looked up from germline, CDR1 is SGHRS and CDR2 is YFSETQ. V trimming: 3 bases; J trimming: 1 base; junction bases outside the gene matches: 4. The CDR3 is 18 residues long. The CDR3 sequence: CASSSGTSGRVSYNEQFF. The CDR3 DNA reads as TGCGCCAGCAGCTCCGGGACTAGCGGGAGGGTTTCCTACAATGAGCAGTTCTTC.

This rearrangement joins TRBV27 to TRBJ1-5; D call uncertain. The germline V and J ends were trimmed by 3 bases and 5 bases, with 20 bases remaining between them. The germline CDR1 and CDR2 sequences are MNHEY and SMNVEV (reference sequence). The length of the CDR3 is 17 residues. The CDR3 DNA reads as TGTGCCAGCAGTTTTGGAGGGTCCCGATCAAGGGATCAGCCCCAGCATTTT. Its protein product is CASSFGGSRSRDQPQHF.

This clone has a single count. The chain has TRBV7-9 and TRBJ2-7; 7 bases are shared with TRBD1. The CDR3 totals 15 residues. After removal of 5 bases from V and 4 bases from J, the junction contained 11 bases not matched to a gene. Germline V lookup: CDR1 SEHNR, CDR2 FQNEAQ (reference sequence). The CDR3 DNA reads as TGTGCCAGCAGCACTACTTCGGACAGGAATTACGAGCAGTACTTC. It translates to CASSTTSDRNYEQYF.

CDR3 loop: CASSQESVRNEAFF. CDR3 coding DNA: TGTGCCAGCAGCCAAGAATCCGTCAGGAATGAAGCTTTCTTT. V and J are TRBV14 and TRBJ1-1; no reliable D call. Germline CDR1 is SGHDN and CDR2 is FVKESK. V shed 0 bases and J shed 7 bases, with 12 bases lying between them. The CDR3 runs 14 residues.

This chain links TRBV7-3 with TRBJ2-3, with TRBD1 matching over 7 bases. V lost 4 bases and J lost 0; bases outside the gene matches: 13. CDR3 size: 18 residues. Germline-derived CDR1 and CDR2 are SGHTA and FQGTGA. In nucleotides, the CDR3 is TGTGCCAGCAGCTCCAAAATTAGACAGGGTGATAGCACAGATACGCAGTATTTT. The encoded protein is CASSSKIRQGDSTDTQYF.

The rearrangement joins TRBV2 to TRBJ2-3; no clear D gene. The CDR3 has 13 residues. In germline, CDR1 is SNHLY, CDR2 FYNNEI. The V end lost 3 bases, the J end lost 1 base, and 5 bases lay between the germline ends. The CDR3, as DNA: TGTGCCAGCAGTGACTTTCGCACAGATACGCAGTATTTT. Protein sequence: CASSDFRTDTQYF. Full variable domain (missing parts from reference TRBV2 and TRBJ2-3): EPEVTQTPSHQVTQMGQEVILRCVPISNHLYFYWYRQILGQKVEFLVSFYNNEISEKSEIFDDQFSVERPDGSNFTLKIRSTKLEDSAMYFCASSDFRTDTQYFGPGTRLTVL.

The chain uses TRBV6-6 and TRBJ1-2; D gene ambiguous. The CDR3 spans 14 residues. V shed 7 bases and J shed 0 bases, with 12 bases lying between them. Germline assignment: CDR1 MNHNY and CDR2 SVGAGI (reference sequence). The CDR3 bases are TGTGCCAGCACCCCACAATACCCTAACTATGGCTACACCTTC. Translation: CASTPQYPNYGYTF.

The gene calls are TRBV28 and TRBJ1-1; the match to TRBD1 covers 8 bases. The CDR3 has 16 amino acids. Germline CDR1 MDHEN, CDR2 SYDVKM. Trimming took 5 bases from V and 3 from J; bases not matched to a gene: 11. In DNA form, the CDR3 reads TGTGCCAGCAGTGGGTCGGACAGGGTCCGGGACACTGAAGCTTTCTTT. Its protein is CASSGSDRVRDTEAFF.

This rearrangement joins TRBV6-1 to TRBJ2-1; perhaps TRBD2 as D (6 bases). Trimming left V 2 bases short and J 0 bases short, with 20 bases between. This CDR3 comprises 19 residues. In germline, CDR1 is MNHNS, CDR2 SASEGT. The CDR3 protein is CASSEHRGAPSNSYNEQFF. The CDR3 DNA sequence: TGTGCCAGCAGTGAACATCGCGGGGCCCCCTCAAACTCCTACAATGAGCAGTTCTTC.

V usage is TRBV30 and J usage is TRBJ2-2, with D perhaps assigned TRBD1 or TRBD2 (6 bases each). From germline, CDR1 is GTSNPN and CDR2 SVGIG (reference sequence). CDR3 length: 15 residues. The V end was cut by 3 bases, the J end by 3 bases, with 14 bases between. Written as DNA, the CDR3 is TGTGCCTGGAGGTCGTCAGGGGAGGACACCGGGGAGCTGTTTTTT. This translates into CAWRSSGEDTGELFF.

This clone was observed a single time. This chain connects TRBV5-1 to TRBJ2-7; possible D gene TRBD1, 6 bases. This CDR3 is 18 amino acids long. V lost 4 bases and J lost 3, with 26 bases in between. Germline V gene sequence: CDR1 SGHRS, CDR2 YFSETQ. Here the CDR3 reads CASSPPGRGQSTFYEQYF. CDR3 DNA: TGCGCCAGCAGCCCCCCGGGAAGGGGACAATCAACCTTCTACGAGCAGTACTTC.

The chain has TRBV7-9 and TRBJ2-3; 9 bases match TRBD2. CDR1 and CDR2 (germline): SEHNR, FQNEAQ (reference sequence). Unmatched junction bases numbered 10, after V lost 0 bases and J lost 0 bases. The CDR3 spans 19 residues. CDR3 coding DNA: TGTGCCAGCAGCTTAGCTGGGCGCGGGAGGGGAGGGAGCACAGATACGCAGTATTTT. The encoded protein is CASSLAGRGRGGSTDTQYF.

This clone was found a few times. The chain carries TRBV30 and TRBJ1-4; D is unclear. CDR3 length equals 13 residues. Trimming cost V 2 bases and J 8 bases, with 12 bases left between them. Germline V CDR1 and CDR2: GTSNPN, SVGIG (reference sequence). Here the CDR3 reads CAWSLGQVEKLFF. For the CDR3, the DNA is TGTGCCTGGAGTCTTGGCCAGGTCGAAAAACTGTTTTTT.